This T cell receptor (beta chain) was identified in a study of T cells in Graves' hyperthyroidism and ophthalmopathy. Template material for amplifying TCR beta CDR3 regions consisted of RNA transcripts. A first-round RT-PCR of the TCR CDR3 used the HTBI primer set. TCRdb processed the multiplex PCR reads anew with MiXCR; each CDR3 protein has one entry. The data hold about 770,000 distinct CDR3 sequences, with over 15% observed a single time. Worth noting for this clonotype: No antigen is known for it.

Study-level points and caveats: Researchers found most expanded thyroid clonotypes above 0.001 in blood as well.

Patients aged 18 to 65 with hyperthyroidism were newly diagnosed, with duration under 2 months. A sample of blood taken at first hyperthyroidism diagnosis preceded any ophthalmopathy symptoms. The clonotype originates from a woman aged 50 to 60 with Graves' hyperthyroidism that later progressed to Graves' ophthalmopathy. Sequencing was done on a sample of blood.

The CDR3 DNA is TGTGCCAGCAGTGGTAGCGGGCTCTCCTACGAGCAGTACTTC. This translates into CASSGSGLSYEQYF. The V and J genes are TRBV6-2 or TRBV6-3 and TRBJ2-7; 7 nucleotides line up with TRBD2. From germline, CDR1 is MNHEY and CDR2 SVGEGT. The V and J ends lost 5 bases and 0 bases, in that order; junction bases with no gene match: 4. The CDR3 length is 14 residues.